The 6 T cell receptor beta chains below were found in one sample sequenced in a study of blood T cells in healthy people across ages. The second PCR ran roughly 6 to 11 cycles with a sample-barcoded 5' primer and J-beta primers. TCRdb itself ran the 5' RACE reads through MiXCR, one entry per CDR3 protein. Here the sample spans hundreds of thousands of distinct CDR3 sequences, 58% being singletons. Sequenced: blood. Source of these receptors: a man aged 25 to 40 in good health.

The gene calls are TRBV13 and TRBJ2-7, with 9 bases aligning to TRBD1. The J segment lost 4 bases and the V segment lost 5 bases, leaving 6 bases of the junction unmatched. Germline CDR1 and CDR2: PRHDT and FYEKMQ (reference sequence). The length of the CDR3 is 14 residues. As DNA, the CDR3 is TGTGCCAGCAGCGCCGGGACAGGGTGGTACGAGCAGTACTTC. Its translation is CASSAGTGWYEQYF.

The chain employs TRBV4-1 and TRBJ2-5; D unclear. The J call is in doubt because the DNA end fits TRBJ2-7 better. The CDR3 contains 11 residues. Germline V gene data show CDR1 as MGHRA and CDR2 as YSYEKL. The CDR3: CASSQAAEQYF. CDR3 in DNA: TGCGCCAGCAGCCAAGCGGCCGAGCAGTACTTC.

This clonotype has ten or more counts. The chain joins TRBV5-6 to TRBJ2-3, with TRBD1 matching over 7 bases. This CDR3 comprises 15 residues. In germline, CDR1 is SGHDT, CDR2 YYEEEE. After removal of 4 bases from V and 3 bases from J, the junction contained 8 bases not matched to a gene. The CDR3 reads CASSPSIQGTDTQYF. The CDR3 DNA reads TGTGCCAGCAGCCCATCTATACAGGGGACAGATACGCAGTATTTT.

The chain has TRBV7-2 and TRBJ2-1; D perhaps matches TRBD2 (6 bases). The CDR3 runs 13 residues. The germline V and J ends were trimmed by 5 bases and 10 bases, with 15 bases remaining between them. Per the germline V gene, CDR1 is SGHTA and CDR2 is FQGNSA. DNA for the CDR3: TGTGCCAGCAGCGACCGGGACTTCTGGGAGCAGTTCTTC. Amino acid sequence: CASSDRDFWEQFF.

The rearrangement links TRBV28 to TRBJ2-1; D possibly corresponds to TRBD2 (5 bases). The V gene's germline CDR1 is MDHEN and CDR2 SYDVKM. There are 11 residues in the CDR3. The CDR3 sequence: CVTSSYNEQFF. CDR3 bases: TGTGTAACTAGCTCCTACAATGAGCAGTTCTTC.

The chain recombines TRBV6-5 with TRBJ2-2; 9 nucleotides line up with TRBD1. The ends lost 4 bases at V and 5 bases at J; junction bases unmatched: 5. CDR3 length equals 15 residues. From germline, CDR1 is MNHEY and CDR2 SVGAGI. CDR3 bases: TGTGCCAGCAGTTTAGGACAGGGGCGAACCGGGGAGCTGTTTTTT. Its translation is CASSLGQGRTGELFF.